These 21 T cell receptor beta chains were all obtained from the same sample, sequenced in a study of blood T cells in healthy people across ages. It was with a sample-barcoded 5' primer and a J-beta primer mix that a second PCR of roughly 7 to 12 cycles was run. TCRdb itself ran the 5' RACE reads through MiXCR, one entry per CDR3 protein. The table lists 450,000 to 700,000 distinct CDR3 sequences, roughly 28% of them singletons. Sequenced: blood. The receptors here all came from a woman in her 70s in good health.

This chain uses TRBV29-1 with TRBJ1-4; 7 positions agree with TRBD1. CDR3 length: 14 residues. The V gene's germline CDR1 is SQVTM and CDR2 ANQGSEA. V trimming: 5 bases; J trimming: 7 bases; junction bases outside the gene matches: 10. CDR3 amino acids: CSVKGGVKSEKLFF. CDR3 coding DNA: TGCAGCGTTAAAGGGGGCGTCAAGAGTGAAAAACTGTTTTTT. Combining the CDR3 with reference TRBV29-1 and TRBJ1-4 gives the whole variable domain SAVISQKPSRDICQRGTSLTIQCQVDSQVTMMFWYRQQPGQSLTLIATANQGSEATYESGFVIDKFPISRPNLTFSTLTVSNMSPEDSSIYLCSVKGGVKSEKLFFGSGTQLSVL.

This clonotype was detected only once. V gene TRBV9 combines with J gene TRBJ2-7; tentatively, D is TRBD1 (6 bases). Per germline, CDR1 SGDLS and CDR2 YYNGEE. The CDR3 length is 14 residues. V was shortened by 4 bases and J by 2 bases, with 13 bases between the two germline ends. The CDR3 is CASSPRQATYEQYF. Written as DNA, the CDR3 is TGTGCCAGCAGCCCCCGACAGGCGACCTACGAGCAGTACTTC.

J is TRBJ2-5 and V is TRBV20-1; 10 bases agree with TRBD2. After removal of 0 bases from V and 4 bases from J, the junction contained 11 bases not matched to a gene. Germline V gene sequence: CDR1 DFQATT, CDR2 SNEGSKA (reference sequence). This CDR3 spans 17 amino acids. In DNA, the CDR3 is TGCAGTGCTAGAGATCCTAGCGGGGGCCGGGGCGGAGAGACCCAGTACTTC. It codes for CSARDPSGGRGGETQYF.

The chain uses TRBV19 and TRBJ2-3, with 9 bases matching TRBD2. Germline V gene data show CDR1 as LNHDA and CDR2 as SQIVND (reference sequence). With 3 bases clipped from V and 7 bases from J, the junction kept 5 bases outside the gene matches. This CDR3 region has 14 residues. CDR3 in amino acids: CASSMGLASNTQYF. The CDR3 DNA reads TGTGCCAGTAGTATGGGACTAGCCTCGAATACGCAGTATTTT.

Here the CDR3 reads CASSPAGRGKDPTDTQYF. The CDR3 DNA sequence: TGTGCCAGCAGCCCGGCGGGTAGGGGGAAAGATCCCACAGATACGCAGTATTTT. The genes are TRBV7-8 and TRBJ2-3; TRBD1 might be the D (6 bases). This CDR3 region has 18 residues. CDR1 and CDR2 from the germline V gene are SGHVS and FQNEAQ. V was clipped by 5 bases and J by 2 bases, with 23 bases between them.

The CDR3 is CSADSGTGDYGYTF. CDR3 DNA sequence: TGCAGTGCTGACTCCGGGACAGGGGATTATGGCTACACCTTC. The chain employs TRBV20-1 and TRBJ1-2; 10 bases align to TRBD1. The CDR3 loop spans 14 amino acids. With 5 bases clipped from V and 5 bases from J, the junction kept 8 bases outside the gene matches. The germline V gene encodes CDR1 DFQATT and CDR2 SNEGSKA (reference sequence).

V and J are TRBV7-2 and TRBJ1-1; the D is unclear. The CDR3 has 14 amino acids. Germline loops: CDR1 SGHTA, CDR2 FQGNSA. Deletions cut 2 bases from V and 5 bases from J, with 12 bases between. CDR3 sequence (DNA): TGTGCCAGCAGCTTACGGTCCGGGGTTACTGAAGCTTTCTTT. Protein sequence: CASSLRSGVTEAFF.

This chain connects TRBV9 to TRBJ2-5; D tentatively reads TRBD1 or TRBD2 (6 bases each). Germline values: CDR1 SGDLS, CDR2 YYNGEE. This CDR3 region has 14 residues. The V and J ends lost 1 base and 5 bases respectively, with 12 bases between them. The chain's CDR3 is CASSVKGGRETQYF. The CDR3 DNA follows: TGTGCCAGCAGCGTAAAGGGGGGCCGGGAGACCCAGTACTTC.

CDR3 sequence (DNA): TGCAGTGCTAGTACGGGGAAAAGCAATCAGCCCCAGCATTTT. Translation: CSASTGKSNQPQHF. The gene calls are TRBV20-1 and TRBJ1-5; D is unresolved. Between the trimmed V and J ends, which lost 3 bases and 1 base, there was a span of 10 bases. The CDR3 extends over 14 amino acids. Germline CDR1 DFQATT, CDR2 SNEGSKA (reference sequence).

V and J are TRBV7-9 and TRBJ1-2; D gene unclear. Germline lookup yields CDR1 SEHNR and CDR2 FQNEAQ (reference sequence). V was pared by 2 bases and J by 3 bases, with 10 bases between. The CDR3 loop spans 14 amino acids. The CDR3: CASSLSPGDYGYTF. In DNA, the CDR3 is TGTGCCAGCAGCTTATCTCCAGGTGACTATGGCTACACCTTC.

The V gene is TRBV11-3, the J gene TRBJ1-3, with D possibly matching TRBD1 (6 bases). Trimming removed 3 bases from V and 0 bases from J, with 9 bases in between. Germline values: CDR1 SGHNT, CDR2 YENEEA. This CDR3 spans 15 amino acids. The CDR3 nucleotides read TGTGCCAGCAGCTTTGGGACACACTCTGGAAACACCATATATTTT. Translating gives CASSFGTHSGNTIYF.

The sample holds a few counts of this clonotype. The chain recombines TRBV6-6 with TRBJ2-7; D is uncertain. Germline V lookup: CDR1 MNHNY, CDR2 SVGAGI (reference sequence). The length of the CDR3 is 16 residues. V was trimmed by 0 bases and J by 4 bases, leaving 16 bases between them. The CDR3 is CASSYSVRARVYEQYF. In DNA form, the CDR3 reads TGTGCCAGCAGTTACTCTGTTAGGGCCCGTGTGTACGAGCAGTACTTC.

This clonotype was seen more than once but under ten times. The CDR3 region has the DNA TGCAGTGCTACAGGGGGGGCGCAGCAGCCCCAGCATTTT. Translation gives CSATGGAQQPQHF. This chain links TRBV20-1 with TRBJ1-5; 7 bases line up with TRBD1. The ends lost 4 bases at V and 7 bases at J; junction bases unmatched: 7. The CDR3 length is 13 residues. From germline, CDR1 is DFQATT and CDR2 SNEGSKA (reference sequence).

This chain uses TRBV5-1 with TRBJ1-1; 7 nucleotides align to TRBD1. Looked up from germline, CDR1 is SGHRS and CDR2 is YFSETQ. After removal of 0 bases from V and 3 bases from J, the junction contained 5 bases not matched to a gene. The CDR3 covers 15 residues. In DNA, the CDR3 is TGCGCCAGCAGCTTGGGGCTGGGACAGTACACTGAAGCTTTCTTT. Residues: CASSLGLGQYTEAFF.

J is TRBJ1-2 and V is TRBV5-1; D is perhaps TRBD1 (5 bases). Germline assignment: CDR1 SGHRS and CDR2 YFSETQ. V was shortened by 4 bases and J by 4 bases, with 17 bases between the two germline ends. The CDR3 consists of 15 residues. The CDR3 sequence is CASSRDLTLGYGYTF. The CDR3 region has the DNA TGCGCCAGCAGCCGGGACCTGACCCTTGGCTATGGCTACACCTTC.

This clonotype was seen ten or more times. The chain links TRBV11-2 to TRBJ2-2, with D possibly being TRBD2 (7 bases). Germline V gene sequence: CDR1 SGHAT, CDR2 FQNNGV. The CDR3 extends over 16 amino acids. V lost 1 base and J lost 2, with 11 bases in between. The CDR3 DNA sequence: TGTGCCAGCAGCTTAGTGGCGGGGGCCAACACCGGGGAGCTGTTTTTT. Translating it yields CASSLVAGANTGELFF.

V gene TRBV12-3 or TRBV12-4 combines with J gene TRBJ2-7; possible D gene TRBD1, 6 bases. The CDR3 spans 13 residues. With 6 bases removed from V and 6 bases from J, the gap between germline ends came to 15 bases. The CDR3 loop is CASSQTGHGEQYF. CDR3 in DNA: TGTGCCAGCAGCCAGACAGGACACGGCGAGCAGTACTTC.

This clonotype was recorded only once. The V and J genes are TRBV6-5 and TRBJ1-3; the D gene is possibly TRBD1 (5 bases). Germline CDR1 reads MNHEY; CDR2 reads SVGAGI. V was clipped by 2 bases and J by 8 bases, with 19 bases between them. This CDR3 has 16 residues. CDR3 nucleotide sequence: TGTGCCAGCAGTTACGATTCCCGGGGGGTCGGAGACACCATATATTTT. Translated, it gives CASSYDSRGVGDTIYF.

The rearrangement links TRBV20-1 to TRBJ1-2, with 9 bases matching TRBD1. In germline, CDR1 is DFQATT, CDR2 SNEGSKA (reference sequence). CDR3 length: 14 residues. The V gene end was trimmed by 0 bases and the J gene end by 10 bases; junction bases not matched to a gene: 9. The CDR3 reads CSARDTGTGSLYTF. The CDR3 DNA sequence: TGCAGTGCTAGAGATACAGGGACAGGGAGCCTCTACACCTTC.

There are a few counts of this clonotype. The chain joins TRBV12-3 or TRBV12-4 to TRBJ1-3; D unclear. Trimming shortened V by 3 bases and J by 4 bases, and 4 bases separated the two germline ends. This CDR3 spans 12 amino acids. The CDR3 is CASSFEGNTIYF. The CDR3 region has the DNA TGTGCCAGCAGTTTTGAAGGAAACACCATATATTTT.

This chain connects TRBV20-1 to TRBJ2-1, with 7 bases fitting TRBD2. Losses at the gene ends were 5 bases for V and 7 bases for J; bases not matched to a gene: 14. CDR3 length equals 15 residues. Germline CDR1 DFQATT, CDR2 SNEGSKA (reference sequence). CDR3: CSAPRKAGVWNEQFF. The CDR3 bases are TGCAGTGCTCCCCGCAAGGCGGGAGTGTGGAATGAGCAGTTCTTC.